Each of the 20 T cell receptor beta chains below was sequenced from the same sample in a study of blood T cells in healthy people across ages (dated by TCRdb to 2015 to 2017). Libraries were constructed by 5' RACE. The run used an Illumina HiSeq 2500. A second PCR of roughly 7 to 11 cycles was performed with a sample-barcoded 5' primer and a J-beta primer mix. TCRdb ran its own pipeline on the public reads, namely fastp trimming at Q25 and MiXCR clone calling, and kept in-frame beta chains. When rows share a CDR3 protein, they turn into one entry using the most common DNA and genes. Across this sample there are around 1,000,000 distinct CDR3 sequences, with under 30% seen only once. The ten largest clonotypes hold 0.65% to 0.95% of the sample. This sample was shared with a second study, whose subject was T cells of mothers and their children.

Sample: blood. The receptors come from a girl aged 2-10 years in good health.

The V and J genes are TRBV15 and TRBJ1-1; D perhaps matches TRBD1 (5 bases). V lost 6 bases, J lost 5 bases, and 13 bases lay in between. Germline V gene sequence: CDR1 LNHNV, CDR2 YYDKDF (reference sequence). The CDR3 is 13 amino acids. DNA of the CDR3: TGTGCCACCAGTGGGACGGGGTGGACTGAAGCTTTCTTT. Translation: CATSGTGWTEAFF.

The chain has TRBV5-6 and TRBJ2-5; no definite D call. The germline V gene encodes CDR1 SGHDT and CDR2 YYEEEE. This CDR3 comprises 13 residues. V was cut by 2 bases and J by 5 bases, with 10 bases left in between. Here the CDR3 reads CASSFIQRETQYF. CDR3 DNA sequence: TGTGCCAGCAGCTTTATTCAACGGGAGACCCAGTACTTC. The variable domain in full, with the rest retrieved from reference TRBV5-6 and TRBJ2-5, is DAGVTQSPTHLIKTRGQQVTLRCSPKSGHDTVSWYQQALGQGPQFIFQYYEEEERQRGNFPDRFSGHQFPNYSSELNVNALLLGDSALYLCASSFIQRETQYFGPGTRLLVL.

This clonotype was seen only once. This sequence joins TRBV20-1 and TRBJ2-5, with D hard to call. The J call could be wrong; TRBJ2-1 is a better fit for the DNA end. The germline CDR1 and CDR2 sequences are DFQATT and SNEGSKA (reference sequence). The CDR3 is made up of 11 amino acids. As DNA, the CDR3 is TGCAGTGGTTATAGTCGGAATGAGCAGTTCTTC. Protein product: CSGYSRNEQFF.

The J gene is TRBJ2-5, the V gene TRBV20-1; possibly TRBD1 for D (5 bases). This CDR3 is 15 amino acids long. The germline V gene has CDR1 DFQATT and CDR2 SNEGSKA (reference sequence). Trimming removed 0 bases from V and 2 bases from J, with 13 bases in between. DNA for the CDR3: TGCAGTGCTAGAGATGGCGAGCAGGGACAAGAGACCCAGTACTTC. As protein: CSARDGEQGQETQYF.

This clonotype has a handful of counts. This rearrangement joins TRBV6-2 or TRBV6-3 to TRBJ2-7, with 9 bases matching TRBD1. V lost 4 bases and J lost 4; bases outside the gene matches: 8. Germline values: CDR1 MNHEY, CDR2 SVGEGT. CDR3 length: 15 amino acids. The CDR3 DNA is TGTGCCAGCAGTTCCTCCGGGACAGGGCGTTACGAGCAGTACTTC. Translating it yields CASSSSGTGRYEQYF.

The chain couples TRBV6-1 to TRBJ1-2; TRBD1 might be the D (5 bases). CDR1 is MNHNS and CDR2 is SASEGT in the germline V gene. This CDR3 comprises 16 residues. The germline V and J ends were trimmed by 8 bases and 10 bases, with 29 bases remaining between them. The CDR3 loop reads CASGGVGDGQPWDYTF. The CDR3 bases are TGTGCCAGCGGCGGTGTCGGGGACGGACAACCCTGGGACTACACCTTC.

The chain links TRBV7-2 to TRBJ2-5, with D possibly matching TRBD2 (5 bases). This CDR3 is built from 15 residues. V was shortened by 5 bases and J by 3 bases, with 16 bases between the two germline ends. Germline V lookup: CDR1 SGHTA, CDR2 FQGNSA. The CDR3: CASSHPPAAEETQYF. The CDR3 coding sequence is TGTGCCAGCAGCCACCCACCGGCAGCGGAAGAGACCCAGTACTTC.

The chain joins TRBV12-3 or TRBV12-4 to TRBJ2-4; D gene uncertain. Trimming removed 2 bases from V and 8 bases from J, with 10 bases in between. CDR3 size: 13 residues. DNA for the CDR3: TGTGCCAGCAGTTTAACCCATTGGCACATTCAGTACTTC. This translates into CASSLTHWHIQYF.

The chain employs TRBV12-3 or TRBV12-4 and TRBJ1-2; perhaps TRBD1 as D (5 bases). The CDR3 totals 17 residues. The V gene lost 9 bases and the J gene lost 4 bases, with 27 bases spanning the gap. CDR3: CASFGEVRDSRFYGYTF. CDR3 in DNA: TGTGCCAGTTTCGGGGAGGTGCGGGACTCAAGATTCTATGGCTACACCTTC.

This clonotype was detected only a few times. V gene TRBV7-9 combines with J gene TRBJ2-1; the D is unclear. V dropped 7 bases and J dropped 2 bases, with 12 bases sitting between them. Germline V lookup: CDR1 SEHNR, CDR2 FQNEAQ (reference sequence). The CDR3 length is 14 residues. CDR3 region: CASTLQITYNEQFF. CDR3 DNA: TGTGCCAGCACTCTCCAAATAACCTACAATGAGCAGTTCTTC.

J is TRBJ2-5 and V is TRBV12-3 or TRBV12-4; D ambiguous. This CDR3 spans 13 amino acids. Trimming took off 6 bases at V and 3 bases at J, with 11 bases between the two ends. CDR3 bases: TGTGCCAGCAGCCCCACTATGGAAGAGACCCAGTACTTC. It translates to CASSPTMEETQYF.

This clonotype was detected only a few times. The J gene is TRBJ2-1, the V gene TRBV12-3 or TRBV12-4; TRBD1 matches 9 bases. CDR3 length equals 15 residues. J gave up 4 bases and V 5 bases, and 6 bases lay outside the gene matches. The CDR3 DNA follows: TGTGCCAGCAGTAACTACAGGGGGCCATACAATGAGCAGTTCTTC. Its protein is CASSNYRGPYNEQFF.

V usage is TRBV4-3 and J usage is TRBJ1-1, with no clear D. Germline-derived CDR1 and CDR2 are LGHNA and YSLEER. This CDR3 is 15 amino acids long. Trimming stripped 0 bases from V and 2 bases from J, with 10 bases between. For the CDR3, the DNA is TGCGCCAGCAGCCAAGATGGGCTTCCAAACACTGAAGCTTTCTTT. Amino acids: CASSQDGLPNTEAFF.

Ten or more counts support this clonotype. The rearrangement joins TRBV10-3 to TRBJ2-5; D is uncertain. CDR3 size: 15 residues. V shed 3 bases and J shed 0 bases, with 11 bases lying between them. CDR1 and CDR2 (germline): ENHRY, SYGVKD. This CDR3 reads CAISEVAPYQETQYF. DNA for the CDR3: TGTGCCATCAGTGAAGTGGCACCGTACCAAGAGACCCAGTACTTC.

This chain links TRBV28 with TRBJ2-3, with a possible D match to TRBD1 (6 bases). Between the trimmed V and J ends, which lost 3 bases and 1 base, there was a span of 11 bases. There are 15 residues in the CDR3. CDR1 and CDR2 from the germline V gene are MDHEN and SYDVKM. CDR3 DNA: TGTGCCAGCAGTTTTAACAGGGTTCGCACAGATACGCAGTATTTT. Translated: CASSFNRVRTDTQYF.

V and J are TRBV27 and TRBJ2-7, with a weak D call TRBD1 (6 bases). V dropped 2 bases and J dropped 6 bases, with 20 bases sitting between them. Germline V gives CDR1 MNHEY, CDR2 SMNVEV (reference sequence). The CDR3 length is 16 residues. In DNA form, the CDR3 reads TGTGCCAGCAGTTTAGAGATGAGGACAGCCCTTCTCGAGCAGTACTTC. Encoded protein: CASSLEMRTALLEQYF.

This clonotype was detected ten times or more. V gene TRBV12-3 or TRBV12-4 combines with J gene TRBJ1-3; the D gene is possibly TRBD1 (6 bases). The CDR3 runs 15 residues. Trimming stripped 6 bases from V and 0 bases from J, with 12 bases between. CDR3 sequence reads: CASSTGSLSGNTIYF. CDR3 bases: TGTGCCAGCAGCACAGGGTCCCTCTCTGGAAACACCATATATTTT.

The chain combines TRBV28 with TRBJ1-1; D not certain. CDR1 is MDHEN, CDR2 SYDVKM, per germline. The CDR3 is 10 residues long. V was cut by 7 bases and J by 6 bases, with 6 bases left in between. In DNA form, the CDR3 reads TGTGCCAGCAATCGGGCTGAAGCTTTCTTT. This translates into CASNRAEAFF.

In regard to this clonotype: The junction shows a germline mismatch at one end, possibly a read error. The V and J genes are TRBV7-7 and TRBJ2-2; maybe TRBD2 (5 bases). CDR1 is SSHAT, CDR2 FNYEAQ, per germline (reference sequence). The CDR3 spans 13 residues. The CDR3, as DNA: TGTGCTAGCAGCTTTAGACAAGACGGGAAGCTGTTTTTT. Its protein is CASSFRQDGKLFF.

This clonotype was observed a few times. This chain's CDR3 is CSTLPGKSDEQYF. In DNA form, the CDR3 reads TGCAGCACGTTGCCAGGGAAGAGTGACGAGCAGTACTTC. The V and J genes are TRBV20-1 and TRBJ2-5; D perhaps matches TRBD1 (5 bases). The DNA end is a closer match to TRBJ2-7, so the J assignment may be wrong. The CDR3 spans 13 residues. The V gene's germline CDR1 is DFQATT and CDR2 SNEGSKA (reference sequence).